This passage covers 5 T cell receptor beta chains from one sample sequenced in a study of PD-1 blockade in classical Hodgkin lymphoma. Specified time point: cycle 4 day 1 (C4D1), after less than 7 weeks of nivolumab. Brentuximab vedotin exposure varied among the patients, all of whom had relapsed after autologous stem cell transplantation. CD4+ T cells were purified from thawed PBMCs by magnetic negative selection. TCRdb's copy holds only in-frame clones and misses some; the assay was immunoSEQ multiplex PCR. The table has roughly 29,000 clones, 85% to 90% seen once. The material sequenced was CD4+ T cells from blood, taken before the fourth cycle of nivolumab. The receptors derive from a human donor with classical Hodgkin lymphoma.

The chain is built from TRBV5-1 and TRBJ2-1; 9 bases align to TRBD1. CDR1 and CDR2 (germline): SGHRS, YFSETQ. The J segment lost 7 bases and the V segment lost 4 bases, leaving 12 bases of the junction unmatched. This CDR3 has 16 amino acids. The CDR3 DNA is TGCGCCAGCAGCACCCCGACAGGGGGGTTGGAGAATGAGCAGTTCTTC. This gives the protein CASSTPTGGLENEQFF.

This chain links TRBV7-9 with TRBJ2-1, with D tentatively TRBD1 (5 bases). From germline, CDR1 is SEHNR and CDR2 FQNEAQ (reference sequence). V was trimmed by 1 base and J by 14 bases, leaving 12 bases between them. The CDR3 is made up of 12 amino acids. The CDR3 bases are TGTGCCAGCAGCTTAGGGACACTCTTTAAGTTCTTC. The encoded protein is CASSLGTLFKFF.

This chain connects TRBV27 to TRBJ1-2, with 7 bases fitting TRBD1. Germline V gene lookup returns CDR1 MNHEY and CDR2 SMNVEV (reference sequence). The CDR3 is 15 residues long. J lost 5 bases, V lost 4 bases, and 10 bases had no gene match. CDR3: CASSSIETRGYGYTF. The CDR3 bases are TGTGCCAGCAGTTCTATAGAAACCAGGGGGTATGGCTACACCTTC.

V gene TRBV4-2 combines with J gene TRBJ2-1; TRBD2 matches at 7 bases. V lost 0 bases and J lost 3; bases outside the gene matches: 5. The CDR3 is 16 amino acids. The germline CDR1 and CDR2 sequences are LGHNA and YNFKEQ. For the CDR3, the DNA is TGTGCCAGCAGCCAAGAGGCGGGAGAGTTCTACAATGAGCAGTTCTTC. Translation: CASSQEAGEFYNEQFF.

With respect to this clone: Other DNA sequences in the same sample also yield this CDR3. This chain joins TRBV7-2 and TRBJ1-2; D gene unclear. V was cut by 5 bases and J by 13 bases, with 17 bases left in between. Per the germline V gene, CDR1 is SGHTA and CDR2 is FQGNSA. This CDR3 has 12 amino acids. CDR3 nucleotides: TGTGCCAGCAGCCCTTTGAACAGAGCTATCACCTTC. This encodes CASSPLNRAITF. The complete variable domain, with remaining parts taken from reference TRBV7-2 and TRBJ1-2, reads GAGVSQSPSNKVTEKGKDVELRCDPISGHTALYWYRQSLGQGLEFLIYFQGNSAPDKSGLPSDRFSAERTGGSVSTLTIQRTQQEDSAVYLCASSPLNRAITFGSGTRLTVV.